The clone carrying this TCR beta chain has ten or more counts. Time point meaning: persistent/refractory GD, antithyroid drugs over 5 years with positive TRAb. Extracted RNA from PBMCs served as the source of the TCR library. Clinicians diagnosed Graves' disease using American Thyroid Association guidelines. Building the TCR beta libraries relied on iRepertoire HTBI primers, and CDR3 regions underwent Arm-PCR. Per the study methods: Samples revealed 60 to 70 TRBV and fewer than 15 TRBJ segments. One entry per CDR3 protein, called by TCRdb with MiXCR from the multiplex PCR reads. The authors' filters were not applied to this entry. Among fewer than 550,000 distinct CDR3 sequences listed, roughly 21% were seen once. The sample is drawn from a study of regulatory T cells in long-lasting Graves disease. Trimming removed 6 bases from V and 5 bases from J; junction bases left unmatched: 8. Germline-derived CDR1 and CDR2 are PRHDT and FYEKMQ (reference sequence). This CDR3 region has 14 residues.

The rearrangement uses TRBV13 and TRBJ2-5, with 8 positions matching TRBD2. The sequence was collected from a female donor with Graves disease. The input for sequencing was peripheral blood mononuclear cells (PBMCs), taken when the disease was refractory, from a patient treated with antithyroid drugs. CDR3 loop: CASSFGSGTETQYF. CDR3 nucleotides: TGTGCCAGCAGTTTCGGTAGCGGGACGGAGACCCAGTACTTC. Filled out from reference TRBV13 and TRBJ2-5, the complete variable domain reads AAGVIQSPRHLIKEKRETATLKCYPIPRHDTVYWYQQGPGQDPQFLISFYEKMQSDKGSIPDRFSAQQFSDYHSELNMSSLELGDSALYFCASSFGSGTETQYFGPGTRLLVL.